This passage covers 15 T cell receptor beta chains from one sample sequenced in a study of shared clonotypes between healthy human individuals. Method: immunoSEQ multiplex PCR; TCRdb's copy keeps in-frame clones and lacks some. The repertoire holds about 2 million clones, with approximately 94% as singletons. In the naive CD8 group, cells lacked CD45RO and were positively selected for CCR7, so terminally differentiated effector memory CD45RA+ cells were left out. Sequencing was performed on naive CD8+ T cells sorted from blood. These receptors were taken from a man between 18 and 29 years old in good health.

The CDR3 here is CAISESPGDYGYTF. The CDR3 DNA follows: TGTGCCATCAGTGAGTCCCCAGGGGACTATGGCTACACCTTC. The chain joins TRBV10-3 to TRBJ1-2; D may be TRBD1 (6 bases). From germline, CDR1 is ENHRY and CDR2 SYGVKD. V dropped 0 bases and J dropped 3 bases, with 8 bases sitting between them. The CDR3 length is 14 residues.

This chain uses TRBV30 with TRBJ2-6; TRBD1 might be the D (5 bases). Looked up from germline, CDR1 is GTSNPN and CDR2 is SVGIG (reference sequence). V gave up 5 bases and J gave up 0 bases, with 8 bases separating them. The CDR3 sequence is 14 residues long. CDR3 sequence: CAWRQGSGANVLTF. CDR3 sequence (DNA): TGTGCCTGGCGGCAGGGCTCTGGGGCCAACGTCCTGACTTTC.

The rearrangement links TRBV7-8 to TRBJ2-1; D is ambiguous. The V end lost 5 bases, the J end lost 8 bases, and 10 bases lay between the germline ends. The CDR3 has 12 amino acids. Germline V gene data show CDR1 as SGHVS and CDR2 as FQNEAQ. The CDR3 coding sequence is TGTGCCAGCAGCCCCTCACCCTATGAGCAGTTCTTC. Translating gives CASSPSPYEQFF.

The count of this clone is one. V gene TRBV4-3 combines with J gene TRBJ2-7, with 12 bases lining up with TRBD2. This CDR3 spans 18 amino acids. The V segment lost 0 bases and the J segment 2 bases; nucleotides outside the gene matches: 8. The germline V gene has CDR1 LGHNA and CDR2 YSLEER. The CDR3 DNA follows: TGCGCCAGCAGCCAAGATCCGACTAGCGGGAGCCCCACCTACGAGCAGTACTTC. Translating gives CASSQDPTSGSPTYEQYF.

This chain connects TRBV2 to TRBJ2-3, with D hard to call. The germline V and J ends were trimmed by 6 bases and 2 bases, with 12 bases remaining between them. Germline-derived CDR1 and CDR2 are SNHLY and FYNNEI. CDR3 length equals 14 residues. The CDR3 nucleotides are TGTGCCAGCAGGCGCGGCTTGGACACAGATACGCAGTATTTT. Translated: CASRRGLDTDTQYF.

J is TRBJ1-1 and V is TRBV2; tentatively, D is TRBD1 (6 bases). The ends were cut back, 3 bases at V and 1 base at J, with 18 bases in the middle. The CDR3 sequence is 17 residues long. The V gene's germline CDR1 is SNHLY and CDR2 FYNNEI. CDR3 in DNA: TGTGCCAGCAGTGAGATAAAGGCAGGGGCCTCGAACACTGAAGCTTTCTTT. Encoded protein: CASSEIKAGASNTEAFF.

Regarding this clone: The same CDR3 can be traced to other DNA sequences in this sample. The chain recombines TRBV6-5 with TRBJ2-7, with D perhaps matching TRBD2 (6 bases). The CDR3 runs 14 residues. Germline V gene sequence: CDR1 MNHEY, CDR2 SVGAGI. Trimming shortened V by 0 bases and J by 7 bases, and 13 bases separated the two germline ends. The chain's CDR3 is CASSYSAGSGEQYF. DNA for the CDR3: TGTGCCAGCAGTTACTCCGCCGGGAGCGGGGAGCAGTACTTC.

This rearrangement joins TRBV10-3 to TRBJ1-1, with 11 bases matching TRBD1. Trimming cost V 8 bases and J 8 bases; bases outside gene matches: 10. This CDR3 has 14 amino acids. Germline V gene sequence: CDR1 ENHRY, CDR2 SYGVKD. The CDR3 nucleotides read TGTGCCATCGCCCCGGACAGGGGGCAAACCGAAGCTTTCTTT. The encoded protein is CAIAPDRGQTEAFF.

The sample holds one count of this clone. The chain employs TRBV7-9 and TRBJ2-7; D could derive from TRBD1 or TRBD2 (5 bases each). Germline V gives CDR1 SEHNR, CDR2 FQNEAQ (reference sequence). The CDR3 runs 14 residues. Trimming took 3 bases from V and 7 from J, leaving 16 bases between them. The CDR3 sequence is CASSLPRGAGEQYF. The CDR3 nucleotides are TGTGCCAGCAGCTTGCCTCGAGGGGCGGGTGAGCAGTACTTC.

The chain joins TRBV30 to TRBJ2-1; TRBD2 agrees at 11 bases. V was pared by 2 bases and J by 8 bases, with 8 bases of the junction left unmatched. Germline assignment: CDR1 GTSNPN and CDR2 SVGIG (reference sequence). The CDR3 length is 15 residues. The CDR3 region has the DNA TGTGCCTGGAGTCCCGGGACTAGCGGAGTGGATGAGCAGTTCTTC. Its translation: CAWSPGTSGVDEQFF.

This sequence joins TRBV29-1 and TRBJ1-1, with 8 bases aligning to TRBD1. The CDR3 covers 12 residues. With V trimmed by 7 bases and J by 7 bases, 8 bases remained unmatched. The germline gives CDR1 SQVTM, CDR2 ANQGSEA. CDR3 amino acids: CSAFDGTGEAFF. DNA for the CDR3: TGCAGCGCTTTTGATGGGACAGGTGAAGCTTTCTTT.

This chain connects TRBV6-1 to TRBJ1-1, with TRBD1 matching 8 bases. Germline CDR1 MNHNS, CDR2 SASEGT. J was trimmed by 7 bases and V by 5 bases; bases with no gene match: 6. The length of the CDR3 is 13 residues. CDR3 residues: CASSQTGGHEAFF. The CDR3 nucleotides read TGTGCCAGCAGTCAAACAGGGGGTCATGAAGCTTTCTTT.

The chain combines TRBV6-1 with TRBJ2-2; 10 bases map to TRBD1. J gave up 3 bases and V 0 bases, and 4 bases lay outside the gene matches. The length of the CDR3 is 17 residues. Germline V gene lookup returns CDR1 MNHNS and CDR2 SASEGT. Here the CDR3 DNA reads TGTGCCAGCAGTGAAGCGCGGGGACAGGGGTACACCGGGGAGCTGTTTTTT. It encodes CASSEARGQGYTGELFF.

The chain couples TRBV7-6 to TRBJ2-7; D gene ambiguous. V lost 5 bases, J lost 6 bases, and 14 bases lay in between. From germline, CDR1 is SGHVS and CDR2 FNYEAQ. The CDR3 runs to 13 residues. The chain's CDR3 is CASSPNPPGEQYF. CDR3 nucleotides: TGTGCCAGCAGCCCCAATCCACCCGGCGAGCAGTACTTC.

The V gene is TRBV6-5, the J gene TRBJ2-5; D may correspond to TRBD1 or TRBD2 (5 bases each). The CDR3 has 15 residues. The germline V gene encodes CDR1 MNHEY and CDR2 SVGAGI. V lost 4 bases, J lost 5 bases, and 17 bases lay in between. CDR3 residues: CASSFNTGAGETQYF. For the CDR3, the DNA is TGTGCCAGCAGTTTCAACACCGGGGCTGGGGAGACCCAGTACTTC.